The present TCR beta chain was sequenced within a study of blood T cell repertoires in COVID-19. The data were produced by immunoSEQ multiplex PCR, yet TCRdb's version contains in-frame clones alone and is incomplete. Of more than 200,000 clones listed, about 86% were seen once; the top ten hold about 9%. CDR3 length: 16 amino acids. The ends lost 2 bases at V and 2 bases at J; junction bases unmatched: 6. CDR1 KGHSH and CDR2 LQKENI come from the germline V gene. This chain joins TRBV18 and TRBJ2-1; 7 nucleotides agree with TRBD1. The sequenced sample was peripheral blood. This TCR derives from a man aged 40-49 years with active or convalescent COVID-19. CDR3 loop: CASSPVRDRAYNEQFF. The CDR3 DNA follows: TGTGCCAGCTCACCAGTAAGAGACAGGGCCTACAATGAGCAGTTCTTC. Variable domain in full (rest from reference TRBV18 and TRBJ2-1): NAGVMQNPRHLVRRRGQEARLRCSPMKGHSHVYWYRQLPEEGLKFMVYLQKENIIDESGMPKERFSAEFPKEGPSILRIQQVVRGDSAAYFCASSPVRDRAYNEQFFGPGTRLTVL.